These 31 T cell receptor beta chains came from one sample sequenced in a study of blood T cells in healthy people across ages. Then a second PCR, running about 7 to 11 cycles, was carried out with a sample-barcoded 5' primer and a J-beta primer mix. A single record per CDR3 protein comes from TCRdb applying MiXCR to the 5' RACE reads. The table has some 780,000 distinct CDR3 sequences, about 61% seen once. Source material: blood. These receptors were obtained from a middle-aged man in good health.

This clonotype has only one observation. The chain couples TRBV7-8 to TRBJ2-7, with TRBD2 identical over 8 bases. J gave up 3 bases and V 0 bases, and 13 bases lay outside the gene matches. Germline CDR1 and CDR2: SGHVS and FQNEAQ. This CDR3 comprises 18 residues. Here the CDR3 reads CASSLAIGGTSLHYEQYF. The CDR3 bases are TGTGCCAGCAGCTTAGCAATTGGAGGGACTAGTCTACACTACGAGCAGTACTTC.

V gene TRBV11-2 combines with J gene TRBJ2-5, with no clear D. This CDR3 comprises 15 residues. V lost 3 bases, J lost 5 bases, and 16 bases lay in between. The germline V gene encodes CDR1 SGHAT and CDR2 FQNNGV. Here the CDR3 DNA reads TGTGCCAGCAGCTTTGGTATCTTGGGGTCGGAGACCCAGTACTTC. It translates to CASSFGILGSETQYF.

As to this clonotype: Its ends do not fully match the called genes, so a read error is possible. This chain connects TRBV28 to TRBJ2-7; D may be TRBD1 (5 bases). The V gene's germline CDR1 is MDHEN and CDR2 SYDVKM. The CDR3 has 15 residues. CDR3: CASSLPRAVSNEQNF. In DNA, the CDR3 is TGTGCCAGCAGTTTACCCAGGGCCGTCTCCAACGAGCAGAACTTC.

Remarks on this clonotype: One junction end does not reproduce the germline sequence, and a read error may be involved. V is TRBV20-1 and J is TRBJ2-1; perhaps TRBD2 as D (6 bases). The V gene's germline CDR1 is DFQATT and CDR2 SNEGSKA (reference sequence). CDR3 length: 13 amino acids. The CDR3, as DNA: TGCAGTGCTAGAACTAGTGGGAGGAATGGGCAGTTCTTC. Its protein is CSARTSGRNGQFF.

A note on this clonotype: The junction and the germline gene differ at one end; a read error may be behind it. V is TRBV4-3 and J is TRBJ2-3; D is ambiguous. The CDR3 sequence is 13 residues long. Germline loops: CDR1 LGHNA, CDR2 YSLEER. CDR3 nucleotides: TGCGCCGGCAGCCAAGTCAGGCAGGATAGACAGTATTTT. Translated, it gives CAGSQVRQDRQYF.

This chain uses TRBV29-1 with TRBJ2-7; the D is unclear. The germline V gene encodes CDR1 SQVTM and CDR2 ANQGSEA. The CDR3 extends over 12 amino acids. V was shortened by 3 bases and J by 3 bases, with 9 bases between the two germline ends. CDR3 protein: CSVENTNYEQYF. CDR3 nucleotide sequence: TGCAGCGTTGAGAACACAAACTACGAGCAGTACTTC.

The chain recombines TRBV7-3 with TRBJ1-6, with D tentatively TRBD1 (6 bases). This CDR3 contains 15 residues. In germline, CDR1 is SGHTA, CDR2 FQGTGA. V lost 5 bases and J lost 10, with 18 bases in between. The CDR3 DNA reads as TGTGCCAGCAGCCCATGGACAGTAGAGAAGTCACCCCTCCACTTT. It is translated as CASSPWTVEKSPLHF.

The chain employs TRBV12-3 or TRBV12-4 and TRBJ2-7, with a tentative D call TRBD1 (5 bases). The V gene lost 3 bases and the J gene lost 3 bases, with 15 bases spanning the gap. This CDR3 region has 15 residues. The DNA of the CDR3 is TGTGCCAGCAGTTTCGCGGCAGGGTCGAACTACGAGCAGTACTTC. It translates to CASSFAAGSNYEQYF.

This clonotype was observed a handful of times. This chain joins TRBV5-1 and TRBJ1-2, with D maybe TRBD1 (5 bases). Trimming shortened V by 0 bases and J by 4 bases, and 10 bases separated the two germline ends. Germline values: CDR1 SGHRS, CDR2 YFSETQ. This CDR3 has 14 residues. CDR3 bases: TGCGCCAGCAGCTTGGAAGACAGACGCTATGGCTACACCTTC. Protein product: CASSLEDRRYGYTF.

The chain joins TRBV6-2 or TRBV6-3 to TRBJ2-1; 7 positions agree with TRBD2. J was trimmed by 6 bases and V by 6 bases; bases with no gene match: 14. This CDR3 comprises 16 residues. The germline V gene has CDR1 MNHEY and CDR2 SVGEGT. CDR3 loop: CASRGMREGSGNEQFF. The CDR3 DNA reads TGTGCCAGCAGGGGTATGAGGGAGGGTAGCGGCAATGAGCAGTTCTTC.

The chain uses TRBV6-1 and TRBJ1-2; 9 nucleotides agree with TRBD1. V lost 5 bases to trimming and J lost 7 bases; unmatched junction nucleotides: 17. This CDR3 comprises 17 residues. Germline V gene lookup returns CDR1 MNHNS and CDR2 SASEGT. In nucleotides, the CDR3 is TGTGCCAGCAGTCATGTCTCATTCGGACAGGGGAGGAGTGGCTACACCTTC. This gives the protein CASSHVSFGQGRSGYTF.

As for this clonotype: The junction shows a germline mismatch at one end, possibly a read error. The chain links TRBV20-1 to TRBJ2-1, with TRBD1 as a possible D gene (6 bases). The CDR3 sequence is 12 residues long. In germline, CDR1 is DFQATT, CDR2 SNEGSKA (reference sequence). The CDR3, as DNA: TGCAGTAAAACAGGGATCTTCAATGAGCGGTTCTTC. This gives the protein CSKTGIFNERFF.

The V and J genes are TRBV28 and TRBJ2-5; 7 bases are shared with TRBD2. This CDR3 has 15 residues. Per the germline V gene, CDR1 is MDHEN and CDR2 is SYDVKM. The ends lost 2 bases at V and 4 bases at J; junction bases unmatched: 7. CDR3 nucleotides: TGTGCCAGCAGTTTAGGGAGGGACCTCCTAGAGACCCAGTACTTC. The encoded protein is CASSLGRDLLETQYF.

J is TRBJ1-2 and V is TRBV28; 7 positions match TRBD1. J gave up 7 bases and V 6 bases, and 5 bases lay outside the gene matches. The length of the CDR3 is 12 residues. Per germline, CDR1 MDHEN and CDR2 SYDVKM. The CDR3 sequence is CASRTGSGGYTF. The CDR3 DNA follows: TGTGCCAGCAGGACAGGGAGTGGTGGCTACACCTTC.

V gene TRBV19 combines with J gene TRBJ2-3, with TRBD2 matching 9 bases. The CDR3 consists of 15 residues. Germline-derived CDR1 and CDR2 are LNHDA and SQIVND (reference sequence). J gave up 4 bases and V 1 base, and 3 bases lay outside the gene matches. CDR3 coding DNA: TGTGCCAGTAGTATAGGCAGCGGGGGGTCAGATACGCAGTATTTT. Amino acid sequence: CASSIGSGGSDTQYF.

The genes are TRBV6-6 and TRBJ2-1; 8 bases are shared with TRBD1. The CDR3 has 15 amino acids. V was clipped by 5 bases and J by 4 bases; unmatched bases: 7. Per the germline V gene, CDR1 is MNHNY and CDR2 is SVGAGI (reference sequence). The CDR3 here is CASSDRGTGYNEQFF. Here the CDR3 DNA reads TGTGCCAGCAGTGACCGGGGGACAGGTTACAATGAGCAGTTCTTC.

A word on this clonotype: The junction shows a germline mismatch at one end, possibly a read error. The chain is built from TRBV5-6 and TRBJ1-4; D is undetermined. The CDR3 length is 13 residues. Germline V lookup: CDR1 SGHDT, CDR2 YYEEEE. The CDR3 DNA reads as TGTGCCAGCAGCTGGGGATATAATGAAGAACTGTTTTTT. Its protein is CASSWGYNEELFF.

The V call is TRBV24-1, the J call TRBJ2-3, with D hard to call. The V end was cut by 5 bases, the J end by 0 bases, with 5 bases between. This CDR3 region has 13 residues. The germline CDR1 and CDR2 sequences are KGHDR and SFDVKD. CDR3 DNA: TGTGCCACCAGTGTCTCTAGCACAGATACGCAGTATTTT. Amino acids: CATSVSSTDTQYF.

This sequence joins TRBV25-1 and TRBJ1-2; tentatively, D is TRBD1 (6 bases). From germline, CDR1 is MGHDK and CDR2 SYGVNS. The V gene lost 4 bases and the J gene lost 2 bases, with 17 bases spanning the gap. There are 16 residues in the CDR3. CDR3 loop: CASSAATGLLNYGYTF. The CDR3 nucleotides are TGTGCCAGCAGTGCTGCTACAGGGCTTTTAAACTATGGCTACACCTTC.

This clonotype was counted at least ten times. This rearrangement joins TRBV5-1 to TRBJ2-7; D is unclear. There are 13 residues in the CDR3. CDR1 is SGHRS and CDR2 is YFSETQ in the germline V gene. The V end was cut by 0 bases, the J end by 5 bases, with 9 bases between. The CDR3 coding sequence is TGCGCCAGCAGCTTGGCCCTAGGCAACGAGCAGTACTTC. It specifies CASSLALGNEQYF.

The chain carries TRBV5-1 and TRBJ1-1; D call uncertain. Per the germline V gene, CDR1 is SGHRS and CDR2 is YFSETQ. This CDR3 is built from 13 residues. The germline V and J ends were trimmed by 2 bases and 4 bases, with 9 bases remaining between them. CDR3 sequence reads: CASSFSGSTEAFF. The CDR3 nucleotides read TGCGCCAGCAGCTTCTCGGGGTCCACTGAAGCTTTCTTT.

The CDR3 protein is CATRRGVLSNTGELFF. In DNA form, the CDR3 reads TGTGCCACCCGGCGGGGGGTCCTTTCGAACACCGGGGAGCTGTTTTTT. The chain uses TRBV15 and TRBJ2-2, with TRBD2 matching over 8 bases. Germline values: CDR1 LNHNV, CDR2 YYDKDF (reference sequence). The J segment lost 0 bases and the V segment lost 8 bases, leaving 8 bases of the junction unmatched. The CDR3 is made up of 16 amino acids.

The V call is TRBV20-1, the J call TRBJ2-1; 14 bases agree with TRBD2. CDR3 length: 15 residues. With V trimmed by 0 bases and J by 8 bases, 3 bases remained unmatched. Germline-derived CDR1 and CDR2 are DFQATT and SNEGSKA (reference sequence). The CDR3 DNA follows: TGCAGTGCTAGAGATGGGACTAGCGGGAGCTATGAGCAGTTCTTC. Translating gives CSARDGTSGSYEQFF.

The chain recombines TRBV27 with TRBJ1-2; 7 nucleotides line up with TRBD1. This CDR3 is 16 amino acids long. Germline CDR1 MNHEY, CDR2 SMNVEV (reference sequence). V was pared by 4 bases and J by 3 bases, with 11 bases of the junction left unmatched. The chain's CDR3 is CASSYYRGAGYYGYTF. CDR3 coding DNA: TGTGCCAGCAGTTACTACAGGGGCGCGGGCTACTATGGCTACACCTTC.

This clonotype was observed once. CDR3 protein: CASRRGNPYGYTF. CDR3 DNA sequence: TGTGCCAGCAGAAGGGGCAACCCCTATGGCTACACCTTC. This rearrangement joins TRBV6-5 to TRBJ1-2, with D possibly matching TRBD1 (5 bases). Trimming left V 6 bases short and J 4 bases short, with 12 bases between. The CDR3 loop spans 13 amino acids. CDR1 is MNHEY, CDR2 SVGAGI, per germline.

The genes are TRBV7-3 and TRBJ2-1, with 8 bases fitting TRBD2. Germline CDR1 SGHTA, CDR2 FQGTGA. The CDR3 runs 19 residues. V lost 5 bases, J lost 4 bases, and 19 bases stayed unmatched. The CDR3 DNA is TGTGCCAGCAGCCCGGGCCTTGGGACTAGTTTTCCCAAATACAATGAGCAGTTCTTC. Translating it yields CASSPGLGTSFPKYNEQFF. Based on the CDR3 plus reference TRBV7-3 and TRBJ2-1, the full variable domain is GAGVSQTPSNKVTEKGKYVELRCDPISGHTALYWYRQSLGQGPEFLIYFQGTGAADDSGLPNDRFFAVRPEGSVSTLKIQRTERGDSAVYLCASSPGLGTSFPKYNEQFFGPGTRLTVL.

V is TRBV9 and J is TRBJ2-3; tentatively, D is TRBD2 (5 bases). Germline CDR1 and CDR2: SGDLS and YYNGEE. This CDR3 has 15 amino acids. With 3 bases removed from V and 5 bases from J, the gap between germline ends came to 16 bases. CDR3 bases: TGTGCCAGCAGCGGGGGAGTGGGGATAGGAGATACGCAGTATTTT. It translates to CASSGGVGIGDTQYF.

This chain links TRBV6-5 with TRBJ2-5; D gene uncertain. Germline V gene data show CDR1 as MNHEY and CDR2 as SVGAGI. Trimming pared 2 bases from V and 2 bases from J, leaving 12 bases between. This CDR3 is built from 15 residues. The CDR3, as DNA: TGTGCCAGCAGTTACCTCTCGAGTCAACAAGAGACCCAGTACTTC. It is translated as CASSYLSSQQETQYF.

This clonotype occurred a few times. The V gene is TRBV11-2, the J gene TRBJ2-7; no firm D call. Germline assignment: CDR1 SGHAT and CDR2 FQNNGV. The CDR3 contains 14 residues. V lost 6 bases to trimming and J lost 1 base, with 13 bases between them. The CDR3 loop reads CASSYPSDSYEQYF. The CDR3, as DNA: TGTGCCAGCAGTTATCCGTCGGATTCCTACGAGCAGTACTTC.

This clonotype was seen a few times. CDR3: CASSVEPSGGDTDTQYF. CDR3 DNA sequence: TGTGCCAGCAGCGTAGAACCCAGCGGGGGGGATACAGATACGCAGTATTTT. The V call is TRBV9, the J call TRBJ2-3, with 10 bases identical to TRBD2. The CDR3 runs 17 residues. Trimming cost V 0 bases and J 3 bases; bases outside gene matches: 7. Germline values: CDR1 SGDLS, CDR2 YYNGEE.

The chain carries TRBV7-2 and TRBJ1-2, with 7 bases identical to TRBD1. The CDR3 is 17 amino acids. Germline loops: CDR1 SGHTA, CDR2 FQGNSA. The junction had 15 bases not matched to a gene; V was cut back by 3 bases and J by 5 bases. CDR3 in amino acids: CASSFEGGRTENYGYTF. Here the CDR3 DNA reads TGTGCCAGCAGCTTTGAAGGGGGCAGGACAGAGAATTATGGCTACACCTTC.